This is a list of T cell receptor beta chains from one sample in a study of control samples from healthy donors and cancer patients. The assay was immunoSEQ multiplex PCR, and TCRdb's table has in-frame clones only and misses some. Of 90,000 to 130,000 clones listed, around 89% are singletons. The sequenced sample consisted of PBMCs. The receptors stem from a woman aged 60 to 75 with lung cancer. Both conserved end residues are trimmed from each CDR3. A D gene is named only where the DNA matches it firmly.

cdr3_aa	d_call	v_call	j_call
ASSGAVYEQY	.	TRBV12-3/TRBV12-4	TRBJ2-7
ASSLLETQY	.	TRBV12-3/TRBV12-4	TRBJ2-5
ASSGQGTGYEKLF	TRBD1	TRBV7-2	TRBJ1-4
ASSPETSGSTDTQY	TRBD2	TRBV7-9	TRBJ2-3
ASRPGTGIQSGGNTIY	TRBD1	TRBV14	TRBJ1-3
AISESVGASSGNTIY	.	TRBV10-3	TRBJ1-3
ASSLGPGASYEQY	.	TRBV14	TRBJ2-7
ASAESLGQLNTEAF	.	TRBV12-5	TRBJ1-1
ASSGVRGANNEQF	.	TRBV6-5	TRBJ2-1
ASSRGQNTEAF	.	TRBV11-2	TRBJ1-1
ASSIPPRGAGDQPQH	.	TRBV19	TRBJ1-5
ASSSLGQGNTDTQY	TRBD1	TRBV7-2	TRBJ2-3
ASSPPPGGMNTEAF	.	TRBV18	TRBJ1-1
ASSLRSTDTQY	.	TRBV12-3/TRBV12-4	TRBJ2-3
ASSLTGVRGYT	TRBD1	TRBV7-2	TRBJ1-2
ASSQEYGGSSGANVLT	TRBD2	TRBV4-1	TRBJ2-6
ASSQGERVTEAF	.	TRBV3-1/TRBV3-2	TRBJ1-1
ASSQVHRGLNGYT	TRBD1	TRBV4-1	TRBJ1-2
ASSQADRERETQY	TRBD1	TRBV11-2	TRBJ2-5
ASSQDLWEKLF	.	TRBV4-3	TRBJ1-4
ASRIQLSQETQY	.	TRBV27	TRBJ2-5
ASSIGGSSNQPQH	.	TRBV19	TRBJ1-5
ASSSRDLYEQY	.	TRBV12-3/TRBV12-4	TRBJ2-7
ASSLGDPREAF	.	TRBV12-3/TRBV12-4	TRBJ1-1
ASSLGTGEFYEQY	TRBD1	TRBV6-5	TRBJ2-7
ASSYSMVRLRPYEQY	.	TRBV6-2/TRBV6-3	TRBJ2-7
ASSQRIAAGTDTQY	.	TRBV4-2	TRBJ2-3
ASSPSSGSYEQY	TRBD2	TRBV7-2	TRBJ2-7
SARGAGFYT	.	TRBV20-1	TRBJ1-2
ASSSDRSRAEAF	.	TRBV11-1	TRBJ1-1
ASSEGLSTEAF	.	TRBV11-3	TRBJ1-1
ASSQIGVNYGYT	.	TRBV4-3	TRBJ1-2
ASSEGGGSRQPQH	.	TRBV2	TRBJ1-5
ASSFSGGNNEQF	TRBD2	TRBV7-9	TRBJ2-1
ASSLGVGQETQY	.	TRBV7-7	TRBJ2-5
ASSITSGSPGELF	TRBD2	TRBV19	TRBJ2-2
ASIRRDDTEAF	.	TRBV28	TRBJ1-1
ASSPQGDTEAF	.	TRBV7-2	TRBJ1-1
ASSVEGGGTDTQY	.	TRBV9	TRBJ2-3
ASSLVAANKNYGYT	.	TRBV5-6	TRBJ1-2
ATTWGGEDSNQPQH	.	TRBV24-1	TRBJ1-5
ASSLSGRGTEAF	.	TRBV5-1	TRBJ1-1
ASTGDSHSATNEKLF	TRBD1	TRBV19	TRBJ1-4
ASKPTSSLYEQY	.	TRBV27	TRBJ2-7
ASSSRAGLDTEAF	.	TRBV5-1	TRBJ1-1
ASSLTGDTEAF	TRBD1	TRBV7-9	TRBJ1-1
ASSVGPATNEKLF	.	TRBV9	TRBJ1-4
ASSLLPDREKLF	.	TRBV5-1	TRBJ1-4
ASSQQGPSSYEQY	.	TRBV4-1	TRBJ2-7
ASSPTRTGRVRDEKLF	TRBD1	TRBV7-9	TRBJ1-4
ASSIPLKGAGQPQH	.	TRBV19	TRBJ1-5
ASSGNGGRSTDTQY	.	TRBV9	TRBJ2-3
ASSYSKRGSSYEQY	TRBD2	TRBV6-6	TRBJ2-7
ASSSYEGAEAF	.	TRBV12-3/TRBV12-4	TRBJ1-1
ASSLLVRPLYEQY	.	TRBV7-3	TRBJ2-7